This T cell receptor beta chain stems from a study of technical replicates of blood from a handful of donors. The data were produced by immunoSEQ multiplex PCR, yet TCRdb's version contains in-frame clones alone and is incomplete. The table has roughly 80,000 clones, approximately 97% seen once. Trimming took off 4 bases at V and 4 bases at J, with 14 bases between the two ends. This CDR3 region has 15 residues. Per the germline V gene, CDR1 is SGHRS and CDR2 is YFSETQ. Sequencing was carried out using T cells isolated from PBMCs. The TCR originated in a human donor in good health. The V call is TRBV5-1, the J call TRBJ1-4; D might be TRBD1 (6 bases). The CDR3 here is CASSRGQRGNEKLFF. The CDR3 DNA reads as TGCGCCAGCAGCCGAGGACAGAGGGGTAATGAAAAACTGTTTTTT.